This T cell receptor (beta chain) emerged from a study of CD8+ T cells in alopecia areata. Trimming cost V 4 bases and J 6 bases, with 30 bases left between them. This CDR3 has 19 amino acids. Looked up from germline, CDR1 is SGHDT and CDR2 is YYEEEE. RNA extraction and reverse transcription yielded cDNA as sequencing template. Clones were read by immunoSEQ multiplex PCR, and TCRdb kept only the in-frame ones, dropping some. The table shows roughly 120,000 clones, with 58% occurring only once. Documented treatment: oral pan-JAK inhibitor, 5-10 mg twice daily. This sequence originates from a human donor with alopecia areata. The V gene is TRBV5-6, the J gene TRBJ2-3; D remains unclear. The material sequenced was CD8+ T cells sorted from blood, taken at week 4, from a patient treated with tofacitinib. This CDR3 reads CASSRHPRLDGPAKDTQYF. The CDR3, as DNA: TGTGCCAGCAGCCGACACCCACGACTGGACGGCCCCGCGAAGGATACGCAGTATTTT.